What follows are 10 T cell receptor beta chains derived from one specimen sequenced in a study of response to subunit inactivated influenza vaccine (dated by TCRdb to 2017 to 2018). The library was prepared using RT-PCR. The run used an Illumina HiSeq 2500. Using fastp at Q25 and MiXCR, TCRdb reprocessed the public reads and kept productive beta chains. Entries that share a CDR3 protein sequence are merged under the most common genes and DNA. The sample table shows 700,000 to 900,000 distinct CDR3 sequences, and approximately 21% are seen once. The leading ten clones occupy 9.5% to 13% of the sample. Sequenced here: PBMCs from blood, sampled about 5 days after vaccination. All receptors derive from a man between 50 and 59 years old who received an inactivated influenza vaccine. Donor details come from another sample of the same person, matched by shared clones.

V and J are TRBV20-1 and TRBJ2-1; the match to TRBD2 covers 7 bases. V shed 2 bases and J 3 bases; nucleotides not matched to a gene: 13. Germline CDR1 DFQATT, CDR2 SNEGSKA (reference sequence). The CDR3 has 17 residues. The CDR3 DNA reads as TGCAGTGCTAGACTCGGACTAGACCGGAGGGGCTACAATGAGCAGTTCTTC. Translating it yields CSARLGLDRRGYNEQFF.

A few counts support this clonotype. V and J are TRBV3-1 and TRBJ2-1; 8 bases align to TRBD1. V lost 3 bases, J lost 0 bases, and 13 bases stayed unmatched. Germline-derived CDR1 and CDR2 are LGHDT and YNNKEL (reference sequence). The CDR3 runs to 19 residues. CDR3 in DNA: TGTGCCAGCAGCCAGGGCCGGGACAGGACTGAGAGCTCCTACAATGAGCAGTTCTTC. Protein sequence: CASSQGRDRTESSYNEQFF.

This clonotype was seen at least ten times. The chain recombines TRBV20-1 with TRBJ1-2, with a tentative D call TRBD1 (5 bases). Germline values: CDR1 DFQATT, CDR2 SNEGSKA (reference sequence). The CDR3 runs to 17 residues. Between the trimmed V and J ends, which lost 3 bases and 4 bases, there was a span of 24 bases. The DNA of the CDR3 is TGCAGTGCTAGGCTTGAAAAGACAGCGAAAAACCTCTATGGCTACACCTTC. Protein sequence: CSARLEKTAKNLYGYTF.

The V and J genes are TRBV7-9 and TRBJ2-4; 7 bases line up with TRBD2. The germline gives CDR1 SEHNR, CDR2 FQNEAQ (reference sequence). V shed 4 bases, J shed 0 bases, and the junction held 9 bases outside the gene matches. This CDR3 contains 17 residues. CDR3 nucleotide sequence: TGTGCCAGCAGCTATATGATGGGGGGGAAAGCCAAAAACATTCAGTACTTC. Protein: CASSYMMGGKAKNIQYF. The full variable domain, completed using reference TRBV7-9 and TRBJ2-4, is DTGVSQNPRHKITKRGQNVTFRCDPISEHNRLYWYRQTLGQGPEFLTYFQNEAQLEKSRLLSDRFSAERPKGSFSTLEIQRTEQGDSAMYLCASSYMMGGKAKNIQYFGAGTRLSVL.

This clonotype was observed a handful of times. The rearrangement joins TRBV27 to TRBJ2-3; a weak D match, TRBD1 (6 bases). The ends were cut back, 4 bases at V and 8 bases at J, with 22 bases in the middle. Germline V gene sequence: CDR1 MNHEY, CDR2 SMNVEV (reference sequence). The CDR3 has 16 residues. CDR3: CASSSRTDPGWGTQYF. CDR3 bases: TGTGCCAGCAGTTCCCGGACAGACCCAGGATGGGGTACGCAGTATTTT.

This chain uses TRBV10-2 with TRBJ2-3, with D possibly being TRBD1 (6 bases). V gave up 6 bases and J gave up 14 bases, with 21 bases separating them. From germline, CDR1 is WSHSY and CDR2 SAAADI. This CDR3 spans 13 amino acids. The CDR3 nucleotides are TGCGCCAGCAGGGGACCAGGACAGCTACATCTGTATTTT. It codes for CASRGPGQLHLYF.

This clonotype was counted many times. This chain joins TRBV29-1 and TRBJ2-3, with 9 bases aligning to TRBD1. The CDR3 spans 13 residues. The germline V gene has CDR1 SQVTM and CDR2 ANQGSEA. Trimming at V came to 4 bases and at J to 1 base, leaving 0 bases not matched to a gene. The CDR3 loop reads CSVGQGGTDTQYF. The CDR3 DNA follows: TGCAGCGTTGGACAGGGGGGCACAGATACGCAGTATTTT.

There are a few counts of this clonotype. The gene calls are TRBV12-3 or TRBV12-4 and TRBJ2-2; 7 bases fit TRBD1. The ends lost 3 bases at V and 5 bases at J; junction bases unmatched: 12. The CDR3 has 17 amino acids. CDR3 sequence (DNA): TGTGCCAGCAGTTTGGAATTGAGGGGGCAGGGGACCGGGGAGCTGTTTTTT. It is translated as CASSLELRGQGTGELFF.

The chain uses TRBV29-1 and TRBJ2-7; no clear D. The V end was cut by 3 bases, the J end by 6 bases, with 9 bases between. Germline CDR1 SQVTM, CDR2 ANQGSEA. This CDR3 comprises 11 residues. CDR3 DNA: TGCAGCGTTGAGGGCCCCCTCGAGCAGTACTTC. This encodes CSVEGPLEQYF.

This clonotype came up a few times. The gene calls are TRBV15 and TRBJ2-3; perhaps D is TRBD1 or TRBD2 (7 bases each). The germline V gene has CDR1 LNHNV and CDR2 YYDKDF (reference sequence). With 0 bases removed from V and 3 bases from J, the gap between germline ends came to 19 bases. The CDR3 has 18 amino acids. The CDR3 here is CATSRESWQGGPTDTQYF. The CDR3 nucleotides read TGTGCCACCAGCAGAGAAAGTTGGCAGGGGGGGCCAACAGATACGCAGTATTTT.